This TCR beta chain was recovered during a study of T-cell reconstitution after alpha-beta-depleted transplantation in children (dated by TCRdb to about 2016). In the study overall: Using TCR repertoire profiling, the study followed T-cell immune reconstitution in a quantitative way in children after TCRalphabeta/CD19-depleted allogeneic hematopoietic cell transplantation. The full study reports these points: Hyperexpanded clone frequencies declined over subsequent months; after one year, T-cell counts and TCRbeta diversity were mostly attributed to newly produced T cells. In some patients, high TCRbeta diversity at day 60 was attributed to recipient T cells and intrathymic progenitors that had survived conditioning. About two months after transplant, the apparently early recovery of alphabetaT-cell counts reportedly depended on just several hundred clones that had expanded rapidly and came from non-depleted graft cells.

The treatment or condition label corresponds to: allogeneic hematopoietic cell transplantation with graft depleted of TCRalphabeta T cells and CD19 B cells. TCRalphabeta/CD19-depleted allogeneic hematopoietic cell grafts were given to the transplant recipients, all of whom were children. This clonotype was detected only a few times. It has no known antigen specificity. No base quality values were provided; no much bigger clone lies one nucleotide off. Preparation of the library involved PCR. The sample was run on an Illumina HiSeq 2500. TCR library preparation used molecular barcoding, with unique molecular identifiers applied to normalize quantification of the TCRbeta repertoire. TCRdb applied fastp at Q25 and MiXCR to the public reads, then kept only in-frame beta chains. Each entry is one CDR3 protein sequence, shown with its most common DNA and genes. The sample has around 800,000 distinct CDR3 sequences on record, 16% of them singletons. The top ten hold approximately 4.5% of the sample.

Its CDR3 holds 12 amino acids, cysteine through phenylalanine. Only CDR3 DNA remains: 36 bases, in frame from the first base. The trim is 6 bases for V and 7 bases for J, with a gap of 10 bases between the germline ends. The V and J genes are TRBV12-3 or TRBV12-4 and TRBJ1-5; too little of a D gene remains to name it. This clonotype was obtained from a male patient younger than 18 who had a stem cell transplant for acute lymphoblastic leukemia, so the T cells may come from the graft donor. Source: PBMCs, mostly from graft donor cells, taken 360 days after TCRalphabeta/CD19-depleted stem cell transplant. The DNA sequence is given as TGTGCCAGCAGCACGGGAGCGCAGCCCCAGCATTTT. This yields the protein CASSTGAQPQHF.